This passage covers 4 T cell receptor beta chains from one sample sequenced in a study of cytomegalovirus exposure and HLA in healthy donors. The PCR ran on 60 Vbeta and 13 Jbeta primers. Method: immunoSEQ multiplex PCR; TCRdb's copy keeps in-frame clones and lacks some. The repertoire holds over 150,000 clones, with 80% as singletons. The sequenced sample was PBMCs. The receptors here all came from a woman aged 45-60 years in good health and CMV-seropositive.

The chain is built from TRBV7-2 and TRBJ1-5; possible D gene TRBD1, 6 bases. This CDR3 has 17 residues. V was clipped by 2 bases and J by 3 bases, with 17 bases between them. Per the germline V gene, CDR1 is SGHTA and CDR2 is FQGNSA. CDR3 loop: CASSLRSGGHFNQPQHF. The CDR3 DNA reads as TGTGCCAGCAGCTTAAGGTCCGGGGGGCACTTCAATCAGCCCCAGCATTTT. Using reference TRBV7-2 and TRBJ1-5 for the parts outside the CDR3, the full variable domain is GAGVSQSPSNKVTEKGKDVELRCDPISGHTALYWYRQSLGQGLEFLIYFQGNSAPDKSGLPSDRFSAERTGGSVSTLTIQRTQQEDSAVYLCASSLRSGGHFNQPQHFGDGTRLSIL.

The genes are TRBV12-5 and TRBJ1-1; D gene ambiguous. V was trimmed by 1 base and J by 5 bases, leaving 5 bases between them. This CDR3 is 12 amino acids long. Germline values: CDR1 LGHNT, CDR2 FRNRAP. CDR3 bases: TGTGCTAGTGGTTTGGAGCAAACTGAAGCTTTCTTT. Its protein product is CASGLEQTEAFF.

The rearrangement uses TRBV18 and TRBJ1-6; no definite D call. The CDR3 extends over 14 amino acids. With 3 bases removed from V and 8 bases from J, the gap between germline ends came to 11 bases. CDR1 KGHSH and CDR2 LQKENI come from the germline V gene. CDR3 bases: TGTGCCAGCTCACCGTCGGGGAGGGATTCACCCCTCCACTTT. As protein: CASSPSGRDSPLHF.

The chain links TRBV5-1 to TRBJ2-1; 13 bases are a match to TRBD2. Germline lookup yields CDR1 SGHRS and CDR2 YFSETQ. V was clipped by 4 bases and J by 4 bases; unmatched bases: 5. The CDR3 consists of 16 residues. The CDR3 nucleotides read TGCGCCAGCAGCAATGGACTAGCGGGAGTTTACAATGAGCAGTTCTTC. Translation: CASSNGLAGVYNEQFF.